The 17 T cell receptor beta chains reported below all come from one sample, sequenced in a study of blood T cell repertoires in COVID-19. TCRdb's copy holds only in-frame clones and misses some; the assay was immunoSEQ multiplex PCR. The top ten clones hold around 2.9% of a sample with about 140,000 clones, approximately 90% of them seen once. The sample was peripheral blood. All receptors derive from a man aged 55 to 70 with active or convalescent COVID-19.

The chain combines TRBV4-3 with TRBJ2-1, with TRBD2 matching over 10 bases. Per the germline V gene, CDR1 is LGHNA and CDR2 is YSLEER. The J segment lost 5 bases and the V segment lost 0 bases, leaving 7 bases of the junction unmatched. There are 17 residues in the CDR3. The CDR3 protein is CASSQEASGGYHNEQFF. In DNA, the CDR3 is TGCGCCAGCAGCCAAGAGGCTAGCGGGGGCTACCACAATGAGCAGTTCTTC.

This clone was counted a few times. This chain joins TRBV2 and TRBJ2-7; a weak D match, TRBD1 (5 bases). CDR3 length: 11 residues. The V end was cut by 6 bases, the J end by 4 bases, with 7 bases between. Germline CDR1 and CDR2: SNHLY and FYNNEI. The CDR3: CASRGEYEQYF. Written as DNA, the CDR3 is TGTGCCAGCAGAGGGGAATACGAGCAGTACTTC.

The chain carries TRBV5-1 and TRBJ2-1; 10 bases fit TRBD2. The CDR3 is 15 amino acids. Unmatched junction bases numbered 10, after V lost 4 bases and J lost 9 bases. Per germline, CDR1 SGHRS and CDR2 YFSETQ. In DNA, the CDR3 is TGCGCCAGCAGCATGTTAGCGGGGGGCCCGAGTGAGCAGTTCTTC. This translates into CASSMLAGGPSEQFF.

V gene TRBV19 combines with J gene TRBJ2-1, with 8 bases that match TRBD2. With V trimmed by 6 bases and J by 9 bases, 7 bases remained unmatched. Germline V gene sequence: CDR1 LNHDA, CDR2 SQIVND (reference sequence). This CDR3 comprises 13 residues. In nucleotides, the CDR3 is TGTGCCAGTAGAGCCGGGAGGGCAGTTGAGCAGTTCTTC. Encoded protein: CASRAGRAVEQFF.

This clone has a handful of counts. The CDR3 protein is CASSVGGTGRETQYF. The CDR3 DNA sequence: TGTGCCAGCAGCGTAGGCGGTACGGGGAGAGAGACCCAGTACTTC. J is TRBJ2-5 and V is TRBV9; possibly TRBD2 for D (5 bases). V lost 0 bases, J lost 4 bases, and 13 bases lay in between. Germline loops: CDR1 SGDLS, CDR2 YYNGEE. This CDR3 region has 15 residues.

With respect to this clone: This same CDR3 is encoded by further DNA sequences in the sample. CDR3: CASSRDSYEQYF. CDR3 nucleotide sequence: TGTGCCAGCAGTCGCGATTCCTACGAGCAGTACTTC. The gene calls are TRBV12-3 or TRBV12-4 and TRBJ2-7; D is undetermined. The CDR3 sequence is 12 residues long. Trimming took 5 bases from V and 1 from J, leaving 6 bases between them.

The rearrangement links TRBV24-1 to TRBJ2-3; TRBD2 agrees at 9 bases. The CDR3 is made up of 17 amino acids. Germline-derived CDR1 and CDR2 are KGHDR and SFDVKD. Losses at the gene ends were 0 bases for V and 0 bases for J; bases not matched to a gene: 3. In DNA, the CDR3 is TGTGCCACCAGTGATTTGCCAACTAGCGGGAGCACAGATACGCAGTATTTT. Protein: CATSDLPTSGSTDTQYF.

The J gene is TRBJ2-7, the V gene TRBV19, with 11 bases identical to TRBD1. The CDR3 is 16 amino acids. Trimming at V came to 5 bases and at J to 1 base, leaving 7 bases not matched to a gene. CDR1 is LNHDA, CDR2 SQIVND, per germline (reference sequence). The CDR3, as DNA: TGTGCCAGTAGTGCTACCGGGACAGGGGGTTCCTACGAGCAGTACTTC. This encodes CASSATGTGGSYEQYF.

The chain couples TRBV5-5 to TRBJ1-1; 7 nucleotides match TRBD1. The germline gives CDR1 SGHKS, CDR2 YYEKEE (reference sequence). The V gene end was trimmed by 5 bases and the J gene end by 3 bases; junction bases not matched to a gene: 7. The CDR3 is made up of 14 amino acids. This CDR3 is CASRSTGVDTEAFF. The CDR3, as DNA: TGTGCCAGCAGATCCACAGGGGTTGACACTGAAGCTTTCTTT.

This sequence joins TRBV24-1 and TRBJ1-2, with unresolved D. The CDR3 covers 14 residues. V was cut by 2 bases and J by 6 bases, with 12 bases left in between. The germline V gene has CDR1 KGHDR and CDR2 SFDVKD. The CDR3 loop is CATSDSGKPDGYTF. DNA for the CDR3: TGTGCCACCAGTGATTCCGGGAAGCCAGATGGCTACACCTTC.

This chain joins TRBV3-1 (or the pseudogene TRBV3-2) and TRBJ2-3; 9 nucleotides align to TRBD2. V trimming: 3 bases; J trimming: 6 bases; junction bases outside the gene matches: 7. Germline CDR1 LGHDT, CDR2 YNNKEL (reference sequence). CDR3 size: 15 residues. CDR3 residues: CASSHRRGGGDTQYF. CDR3 bases: TGTGCCAGCAGCCACAGGCGGGGGGGCGGGGATACGCAGTATTTT.

This clone was recorded only once. The chain couples TRBV30 to TRBJ1-1; D is unclear. The ends were cut back, 2 bases at V and 6 bases at J, with 16 bases in the middle. Germline V CDR1 and CDR2: GTSNPN, SVGIG (reference sequence). The CDR3 is 14 amino acids. The CDR3, as DNA: TGTGCCTGGAGTTCGTGGGCCCTGTGGGCTGAAGCTTTCTTT. Translating it yields CAWSSWALWAEAFF.

The V call is TRBV30, the J call TRBJ1-1, with D unresolved. Germline V gene lookup returns CDR1 GTSNPN and CDR2 SVGIG (reference sequence). The CDR3 is 13 residues long. The V end was cut by 3 bases, the J end by 1 base, with 9 bases between. This CDR3 reads CAWSPGGNTEAFF. CDR3 nucleotides: TGTGCCTGGAGCCCCGGCGGGAACACTGAAGCTTTCTTT.

The V and J genes are TRBV24-1 and TRBJ2-1; TRBD2 matches 12 bases. CDR3 length equals 15 residues. With V trimmed by 4 bases and J by 9 bases, 6 bases remained unmatched. Germline lookup yields CDR1 KGHDR and CDR2 SFDVKD. CDR3 nucleotide sequence: TGTGCCACCAGTGACGGGACTAGCGGGTCCATTGAGCAGTTCTTC. It encodes CATSDGTSGSIEQFF.

CDR3 nucleotide sequence: TGTGCCAGCAGTGAAGTTAGCGGGAGCTACAATGAGCAGTTCTTC. As protein: CASSEVSGSYNEQFF. The V and J genes are TRBV2 and TRBJ2-1; 9 bases line up with TRBD2. This CDR3 has 15 residues. V shed 1 base, J shed 3 bases, and the junction held 1 base outside the gene matches. Germline V gives CDR1 SNHLY, CDR2 FYNNEI.

The rearrangement joins TRBV28 to TRBJ1-6; 7 bases fit TRBD1. The CDR3 has 14 residues. The V gene's germline CDR1 is MDHEN and CDR2 SYDVKM. The junction had 6 bases not matched to a gene; V was cut back by 6 bases and J by 7 bases. CDR3 nucleotide sequence: TGTGCCAGCAGGAGGACAGGTCCGAATTCACCCCTCCACTTT. Its protein is CASRRTGPNSPLHF. Full variable domain (missing parts from reference TRBV28 and TRBJ1-6): DVKVTQSSRYLVKRTGEKVFLECVQDMDHENMFWYRQDPGLGLRLIYFSYDVKMKEKGDIPEGYSVSREKKERFSLILESASTNQTSMYLCASRRTGPNSPLHFGNGTRLTVT.

The V call is TRBV28, the J call TRBJ2-3, with D possibly being TRBD2 (6 bases). The germline V and J ends were trimmed by 3 bases and 4 bases, with 8 bases remaining between them. The germline CDR1 and CDR2 sequences are MDHEN and SYDVKM. CDR3 size: 13 residues. The CDR3 region is CASSLGGPDTQYF. Here the CDR3 DNA reads TGTGCCAGCAGTTTGGGGGGTCCAGATACGCAGTATTTT.